This TCR beta chain was observed in a study of sequential checkpoint blockade in melanoma. As to treatment: randomized to nivolumab then ipilimumab (arm A) or the reverse (arm B). Profiled with immunoSEQ multiplex PCR; TCRdb holds only in-frame clones, not every one. In the table there are around 25,000 clones, almost 85% of which are singletons. CDR1 is SEHNR, CDR2 FQNEAQ, per germline (reference sequence). Losses at the gene ends were 8 bases for V and 7 bases for J; bases not matched to a gene: 13. The CDR3 runs 14 residues. This chain links TRBV7-9 with TRBJ2-7; 8 positions match TRBD1. The sample consisted of CD8+ T cells sorted from blood (inferred from file names), taken from a patient given nivolumab and ipilimumab in sequence. The TCR sequence derives from a human donor with melanoma. CDR3 DNA: TGTGCCAGCGCGGCCCCAGGGGGCGAGAGGGAGCAGTACTTC. Translated, it gives CASAAPGGEREQYF.